Below are 2 T cell receptor beta chains sequenced from a single sample in a study of T cell clones after liver transplantation. Data came from immunoSEQ multiplex PCR; TCRdb stores just in-frame clones and leaves some out. The sample holds approximately 11,000 clones; 71% are singletons and the top ten take 24%. Source: CD4+ T cells from blood, taken around 32 months after liver transplant. The receptors originated from a human patient who received a liver transplant. Some of the T cells may derive from the graft donor.

This clone turned up a few times. Additional DNA sequences in this sample encode the identical CDR3. The chain recombines TRBV7-8 with TRBJ1-1; D gene uncertain. Germline CDR1 SGHVS, CDR2 FQNEAQ. The V end lost 5 bases, the J end lost 5 bases, and 9 bases lay between the germline ends. There are 12 residues in the CDR3. CDR3 loop: CASSPLGTEAFF. The CDR3 nucleotides read TGTGCCAGCAGCCCCCTGGGGACTGAAGCTTTCTTT.

This rearrangement joins TRBV4-1 to TRBJ2-1, with 7 bases identical to TRBD1. The CDR3 covers 15 residues. V was clipped by 0 bases and J by 6 bases; unmatched bases: 5. CDR1 MGHRA and CDR2 YSYEKL come from the germline V gene. CDR3 coding DNA: TGCGCCAGCAGCCAAGATCAGGGGGACGGCAATGAGCAGTTCTTC. This gives the protein CASSQDQGDGNEQFF.